The T cell receptor beta chain under discussion was sequenced for a study of cytomegalovirus exposure and HLA in healthy donors. Libraries were prepared by immunoSEQ multiplex PCR; TCRdb keeps only in-frame clonotypes and omits some of them. This sample carries around 190,000 clones, about 81% of them seen once, and the ten largest clones take 1% to 1.5%. The TCR was taken from a woman aged 25-40 years in good health and CMV-seronegative. Sample: PBMCs.

The CDR3 region is CASSDGRTSGSSYNEQFF. In DNA, the CDR3 is TGTGCCAGCAGTGATGGTCGGACTAGCGGGAGCTCCTACAATGAGCAGTTCTTC. This chain joins TRBV2 and TRBJ2-1; 13 bases fit TRBD2. After removal of 3 bases from V and 0 bases from J, the junction contained 5 bases not matched to a gene. The CDR3 is 18 amino acids. CDR1 is SNHLY, CDR2 FYNNEI, per germline.